The 26 T cell receptor beta chains below were found in one sample sequenced in a study of T cells of healthy individuals (dated by TCRdb to between 2017 and 2018). Receptor amplification or capture employed 5' RACE. The data were produced on an Illumina MiSeq. TCRdb took the public reads, trimmed them with fastp at Q25, ran MiXCR for clone calling and kept in-frame beta chains. Entries are consolidated by CDR3 protein sequence, retaining the most common genes and DNA. This sample has under 70,000 distinct CDR3 sequences in its table, and about 15% of those were observed once. Together, the top ten hold 16% of the sample. These TCRs come from a human donor in good health.

The chain carries TRBV29-1 and TRBJ2-1; D is ambiguous. The germline gives CDR1 SQVTM, CDR2 ANQGSEA. This CDR3 region has 12 residues. V lost 3 bases, J lost 3 bases, and 6 bases lay in between. Written as DNA, the CDR3 is TGCAGCGTTGACTTAGTCTACAATGAGCAGTTCTTC. Translation gives CSVDLVYNEQFF.

This clonotype appeared many times. V and J are TRBV5-1 and TRBJ2-3, with D perhaps given as TRBD1 or TRBD2 (5 bases each). Germline CDR1 is SGHRS and CDR2 is YFSETQ. V lost 0 bases and J 1 base, leaving 18 bases between the germline ends. There are 18 residues in the CDR3. For the CDR3, the DNA is TGCGCCAGCAGCTTGGCTGAGGGGCCGCTATCGGGCACAGATACGCAGTATTTT. Its translation is CASSLAEGPLSGTDTQYF.

There are many counts of this clonotype. Here the CDR3 reads CASSYSKGGQGNSLPPSIGYTF. In DNA form, the CDR3 reads TGTGCCAGCAGTTACTCGAAAGGTGGGCAGGGTAACTCCCTACCCCCATCTATTGGCTACACCTTC. This chain links TRBV6-2 or TRBV6-3 with TRBJ1-2, with D possibly matching TRBD1 (5 bases). CDR1 MNHEY and CDR2 SVGEGT come from the germline V gene. CDR3 length: 22 residues. Between the trimmed V and J ends, which lost 0 bases and 7 bases, there was a span of 36 bases.

This clonotype showed up just a few times. The chain has TRBV5-1 and TRBJ1-4, with a possible D match to TRBD1 (5 bases). Trimming shortened V by 4 bases and J by 4 bases, and 14 bases separated the two germline ends. CDR1 and CDR2 (germline): SGHRS, YFSETQ. The CDR3 totals 15 residues. As DNA, the CDR3 is TGCGCCAGCAGCCTTACGGGACCCGGTAATGAAAAACTGTTTTTT. Translated, it gives CASSLTGPGNEKLFF. The full variable domain, completed using reference TRBV5-1 and TRBJ1-4, is KAGVTQTPRYLIKTRGQQVTLSCSPISGHRSVSWYQQTPGQGLQFLFEYFSETQRNKGNFPGRFSGRQFSNSRSEMNVSTLELGDSALYLCASSLTGPGNEKLFFGSGTQLSVL.

There are many counts of this clonotype. The rearrangement links TRBV6-5 to TRBJ1-5; no reliable D call. The V gene's germline CDR1 is MNHEY and CDR2 SVGAGI. The V and J ends lost 6 bases and 3 bases respectively, with 6 bases between them. This CDR3 spans 12 amino acids. Here the CDR3 DNA reads TGTGCCAGCAGCTACATCAATCAGCCCCAGCATTTT. Amino acids: CASSYINQPQHF.

The chain carries TRBV2 and TRBJ2-3; 11 bases agree with TRBD2. The trim removed 3 bases at V and 5 bases at J, leaving 7 bases unmatched. This CDR3 has 16 residues. The germline V gene encodes CDR1 SNHLY and CDR2 FYNNEI. CDR3 in amino acids: CASSEGSGGAGDTQYF. CDR3 in DNA: TGTGCCAGCAGTGAGGGTAGCGGGGGGGCCGGAGATACGCAGTATTTT.

The chain carries TRBV5-1 and TRBJ2-3; 8 bases are shared with TRBD2. From germline, CDR1 is SGHRS and CDR2 YFSETQ. There are 14 residues in the CDR3. J lost 4 bases, V lost 4 bases, and 5 bases had no gene match. This chain's CDR3 is CASSVSGGSDTQYF. The CDR3 region has the DNA TGCGCCAGCAGCGTAAGCGGGGGTTCAGATACGCAGTATTTT.

This chain uses TRBV20-1 with TRBJ1-5; tentative D call: TRBD1 (5 bases). Germline CDR1 is DFQATT and CDR2 is SNEGSKA (reference sequence). The V and J ends lost 5 bases and 3 bases respectively, with 17 bases between them. CDR3 length: 15 amino acids. The CDR3 DNA sequence: TGCAGTGCTCACTCGACGGGGCAGATCAATCAGCCCCAGCATTTT. Protein product: CSAHSTGQINQPQHF.

This clonotype was seen at least ten times. The J gene is TRBJ1-1, the V gene TRBV12-3 or TRBV12-4; D ambiguous. The CDR3 runs to 14 residues. Trimming left V 7 bases short and J 2 bases short, with 14 bases between. The CDR3 is CASTLAGGNTEAFF. DNA for the CDR3: TGTGCCAGCACCCTAGCAGGCGGCAACACTGAAGCTTTCTTT.

This clonotype has more than one count but fewer than ten. This chain links TRBV9 with TRBJ2-3, with D possibly being TRBD2 (7 bases). CDR1 is SGDLS, CDR2 YYNGEE, per germline. This CDR3 has 15 residues. Trimming removed 0 bases from V and 5 bases from J, with 13 bases in between. In DNA, the CDR3 is TGTGCCAGCAGCGTAGTGGGGGGGGGCCAAGATACGCAGTATTTT. It is translated as CASSVVGGGQDTQYF.

This clonotype was seen ten or more times. The chain links TRBV10-2 to TRBJ2-7; weak D call: TRBD2 (7 bases). Trimming took off 7 bases at V and 4 bases at J, with 17 bases between the two ends. Germline V lookup: CDR1 WSHSY, CDR2 SAAADI. This CDR3 contains 14 residues. CDR3 in DNA: TGCGCCAGCACCGCGGGGGCTCGTGTGTACGAGCAGTACTTC. This gives the protein CASTAGARVYEQYF.

V and J are TRBV20-1 and TRBJ2-1, with D perhaps matching TRBD1 (7 bases). V lost 6 bases and J lost 3, with 12 bases in between. The length of the CDR3 is 13 residues. Germline V gene sequence: CDR1 DFQATT, CDR2 SNEGSKA (reference sequence). The CDR3 here is CSAGRTGYNEQFF. The CDR3 DNA reads TGCAGTGCGGGGAGGACAGGCTACAATGAGCAGTTCTTC.

This clonotype was picked up a small number of times. This chain links TRBV7-9 with TRBJ2-7; D gene uncertain. Deletions cut 5 bases from V and 1 base from J, with 12 bases between. This CDR3 region has 14 residues. Germline CDR1 is SEHNR and CDR2 is FQNEAQ (reference sequence). CDR3 sequence (DNA): TGTGCCAGCAGCCGGTCGACGATTTCCTACGAGCAGTACTTC. It specifies CASSRSTISYEQYF.

This clonotype was seen more than once but under ten times. The chain carries TRBV5-1 and TRBJ2-3; 9 positions match TRBD1. This CDR3 has 16 residues. Germline lookup yields CDR1 SGHRS and CDR2 YFSETQ. Trimming at V came to 4 bases and at J to 0 bases, leaving 6 bases not matched to a gene. The CDR3 spells CASSGGTGLSTDTQYF. In nucleotides, the CDR3 is TGCGCCAGCAGCGGAGGGACAGGGCTTAGCACAGATACGCAGTATTTT.

This clonotype was detected many times. CDR3 sequence (DNA): TGTGCCAGCAGCCGGACAGGTCAAACCTACGAGCAGTACTTC. As protein: CASSRTGQTYEQYF. The chain carries TRBV5-4 and TRBJ2-7; 7 nucleotides line up with TRBD1. The germline CDR1 and CDR2 sequences are SGHNT and YYREEE (reference sequence). The ends lost 4 bases at V and 2 bases at J; junction bases unmatched: 6. The length of the CDR3 is 14 residues.

The chain combines TRBV6-5 with TRBJ2-6; the D is unclear. The CDR3 runs to 16 residues. V was trimmed by 0 bases and J by 0 bases, leaving 6 bases between them. Germline CDR1 and CDR2: MNHEY and SVGAGI. CDR3 amino acids: CASSYSPGSGANVLTF. The CDR3 DNA reads TGTGCCAGCAGTTACTCGCCCGGCTCTGGGGCCAACGTCCTGACTTTC.

This clonotype has a count of ten or more. The V gene is TRBV6-5, the J gene TRBJ1-2, with D hard to call. Trimming pared 5 bases from V and 1 base from J, leaving 11 bases between. Germline V CDR1 and CDR2: MNHEY, SVGAGI. The CDR3 has 14 amino acids. The CDR3, as DNA: TGTGCCAGCAGTACTATAGGGAGTAACTATGGCTACACCTTC. Translating gives CASSTIGSNYGYTF.

This clonotype occurred a few times. V and J are TRBV30 and TRBJ2-2; D perhaps matches TRBD1 (6 bases). Trimming shortened V by 7 bases and J by 3 bases, and 21 bases separated the two germline ends. CDR1 GTSNPN and CDR2 SVGIG come from the germline V gene (reference sequence). The length of the CDR3 is 16 residues. The CDR3, as DNA: TGTGCCTCTACCCCTAAAGGGGGAGCCGACACCGGGGAGCTGTTTTTT. It encodes CASTPKGGADTGELFF. Full variable domain (missing parts from reference TRBV30 and TRBJ2-2): SQTIHQWPATLVQPVGSPLSLECTVEGTSNPNLYWYRQAAGRGLQLLFYSVGIGQISSEVPQNLSASRPQDRQFILSSKKLLLSDSGFYLCASTPKGGADTGELFFGEGSRLTVL.

As concerns this clonotype: This may be a read error, as it is one base from a much larger clone. The V gene is TRBV11-2, the J gene TRBJ1-1; TRBD1 is a possible D gene (5 bases). Trimming took off 5 bases at V and 10 bases at J, with 14 bases between the two ends. Germline CDR1 and CDR2: SGHAT and FQNNGV. This CDR3 is 12 amino acids long. The CDR3 DNA reads as TGTGCCAGCAGCCTGGGGCTTACGGGAGCTTTCTTT. It is translated as CASSLGLTGAFF.

This clonotype was seen more than once but under ten times. V is TRBV12-3 or TRBV12-4 and J is TRBJ1-1; D might be TRBD1 (5 bases). Trimming pared 7 bases from V and 1 base from J, leaving 13 bases between. The CDR3 length is 14 residues. The DNA for the CDR3 is TGTGCCAGCAACCGACAGAGACCGAACACTGAAGCTTTCTTT. This sequence encodes CASNRQRPNTEAFF.

This clonotype appeared a few times. The chain recombines TRBV10-1 with TRBJ2-1; TRBD2 agrees at 13 bases. This CDR3 has 12 amino acids. With V trimmed by 6 bases and J by 16 bases, 6 bases remained unmatched. The germline V gene encodes CDR1 WNHNN and CDR2 SYGVQD (reference sequence). CDR3 sequence (DNA): TGCGCCAGCAGCGGACTAGCGGGAGAAGTTTTCTTC. Translating gives CASSGLAGEVFF.

This clonotype was observed a handful of times. The chain uses TRBV5-1 and TRBJ1-3; D remains ambiguous. There are 14 residues in the CDR3. Germline CDR1 SGHRS, CDR2 YFSETQ. The ends were cut back, 0 bases at V and 4 bases at J, with 8 bases in the middle. CDR3 coding DNA: TGCGCCAGCAGCTTGGTGGGTTCGGGAAACACCATATATTTT. Its protein is CASSLVGSGNTIYF.

This chain connects TRBV27 to TRBJ2-7; D ambiguous. Germline V gene data show CDR1 as MNHEY and CDR2 as SMNVEV (reference sequence). With 3 bases removed from V and 3 bases from J, the gap between germline ends came to 15 bases. This CDR3 region has 15 residues. The CDR3 loop is CASSFRVEPNYEQYF. Here the CDR3 DNA reads TGTGCCAGCAGTTTTAGGGTAGAACCAAACTACGAGCAGTACTTC.

This clonotype was observed many times. The chain has TRBV11-2 and TRBJ2-1, with 8 bases matching TRBD1. The CDR3 contains 15 residues. The J segment lost 1 base and the V segment lost 6 bases, leaving 5 bases of the junction unmatched. Looked up from germline, CDR1 is SGHAT and CDR2 is FQNNGV. In nucleotides, the CDR3 is TGTGCCAGCAGTTACGGACAGGGTTCCTACAATGAGCAGTTCTTC. Protein sequence: CASSYGQGSYNEQFF.

This clonotype was counted at least ten times. The genes are TRBV19 and TRBJ1-4; D unresolved. The CDR3 has 13 amino acids. The V gene's germline CDR1 is LNHDA and CDR2 SQIVND (reference sequence). V was shortened by 3 bases and J by 7 bases, with 9 bases between the two germline ends. CDR3 amino acids: CASSIDEGEKLFF. Written as DNA, the CDR3 is TGTGCCAGTAGTATTGATGAAGGTGAAAAACTGTTTTTT.

The chain combines TRBV20-1 with TRBJ2-3; 8 nucleotides line up with TRBD2. With V trimmed by 7 bases and J by 1 base, 4 bases remained unmatched. The CDR3 is 13 amino acids. CDR1 and CDR2 (germline): DFQATT, SNEGSKA (reference sequence). This CDR3 reads CSGGSGGTDTQYF. CDR3 coding DNA: TGCAGTGGCGGTAGCGGGGGCACAGATACGCAGTATTTT.